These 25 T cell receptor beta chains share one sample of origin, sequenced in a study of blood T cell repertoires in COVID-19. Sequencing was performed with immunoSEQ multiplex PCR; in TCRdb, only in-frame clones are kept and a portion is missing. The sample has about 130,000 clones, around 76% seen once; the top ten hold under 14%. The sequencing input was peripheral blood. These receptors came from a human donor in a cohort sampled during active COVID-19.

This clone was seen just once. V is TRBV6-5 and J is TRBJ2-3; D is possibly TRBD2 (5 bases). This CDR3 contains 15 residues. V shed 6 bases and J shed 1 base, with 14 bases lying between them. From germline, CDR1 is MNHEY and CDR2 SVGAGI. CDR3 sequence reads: CASRPGSWRTDTQYF. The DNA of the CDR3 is TGTGCCAGCAGACCTGGGAGTTGGCGCACAGATACGCAGTATTTT.

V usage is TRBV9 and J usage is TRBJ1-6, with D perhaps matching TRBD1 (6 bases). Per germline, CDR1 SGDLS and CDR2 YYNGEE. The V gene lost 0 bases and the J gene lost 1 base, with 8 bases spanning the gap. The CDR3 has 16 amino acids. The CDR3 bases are TGTGCCAGCAGCGTAGACGACAGGTCCTATAATTCACCCCTCCACTTT. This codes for CASSVDDRSYNSPLHF.

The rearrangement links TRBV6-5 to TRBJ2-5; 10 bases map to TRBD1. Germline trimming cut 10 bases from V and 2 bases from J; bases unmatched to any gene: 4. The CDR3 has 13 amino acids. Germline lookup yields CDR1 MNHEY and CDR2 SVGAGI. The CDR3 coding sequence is TGTGCCACCCAGGACAGGGGGCAAGAGACCCAGTACTTC. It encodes CATQDRGQETQYF.

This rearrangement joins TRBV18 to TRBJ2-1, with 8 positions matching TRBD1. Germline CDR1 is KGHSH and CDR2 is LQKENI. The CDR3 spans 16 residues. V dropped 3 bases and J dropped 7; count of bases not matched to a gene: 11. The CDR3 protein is CASSPLGQGSLNEQFF. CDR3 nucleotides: TGTGCCAGCTCACCCCTAGGACAGGGCTCCCTGAATGAGCAGTTCTTC.

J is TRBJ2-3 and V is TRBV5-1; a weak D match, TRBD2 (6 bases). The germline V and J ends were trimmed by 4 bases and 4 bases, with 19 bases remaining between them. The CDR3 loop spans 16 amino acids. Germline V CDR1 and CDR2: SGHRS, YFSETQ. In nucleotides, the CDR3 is TGCGCCAGCAGCGTCTCCGGGACTGGGAACGCAGATACGCAGTATTTT. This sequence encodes CASSVSGTGNADTQYF.

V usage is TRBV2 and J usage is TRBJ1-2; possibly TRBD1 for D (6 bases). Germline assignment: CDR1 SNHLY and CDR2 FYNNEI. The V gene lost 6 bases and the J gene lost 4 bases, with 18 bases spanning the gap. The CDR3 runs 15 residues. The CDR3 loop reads CASRGGVANSYGYTF. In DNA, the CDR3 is TGTGCCAGCAGAGGGGGGGTCGCAAATAGCTATGGCTACACCTTC.

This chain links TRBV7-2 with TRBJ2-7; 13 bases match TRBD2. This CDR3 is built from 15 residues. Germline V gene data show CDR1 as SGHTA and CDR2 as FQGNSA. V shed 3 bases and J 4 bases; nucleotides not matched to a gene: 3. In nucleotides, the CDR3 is TGTGCCAGCAGCTTCACTAGCGGGGGGGCGTACGAGCAGTACTTC. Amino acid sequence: CASSFTSGGAYEQYF.

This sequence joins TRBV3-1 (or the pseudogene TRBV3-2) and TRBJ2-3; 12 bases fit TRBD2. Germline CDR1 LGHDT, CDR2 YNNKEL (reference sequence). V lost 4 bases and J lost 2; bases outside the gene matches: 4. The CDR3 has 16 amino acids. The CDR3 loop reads CASSRLAGEVTDTQYF. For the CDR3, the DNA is TGTGCCAGCAGCCGACTAGCGGGGGAGGTCACAGATACGCAGTATTTT.

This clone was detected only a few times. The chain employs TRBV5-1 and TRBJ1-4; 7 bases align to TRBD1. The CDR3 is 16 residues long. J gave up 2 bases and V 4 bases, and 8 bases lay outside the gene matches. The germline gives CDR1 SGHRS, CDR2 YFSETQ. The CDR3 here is CASSISSGGTNEKLFF. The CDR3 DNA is TGCGCCAGCAGCATATCCTCAGGGGGGACTAATGAAAAACTGTTTTTT.

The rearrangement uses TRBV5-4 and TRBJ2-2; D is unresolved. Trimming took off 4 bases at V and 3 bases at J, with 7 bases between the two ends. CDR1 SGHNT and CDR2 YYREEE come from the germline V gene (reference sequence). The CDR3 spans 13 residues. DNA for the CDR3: TGTGCCAGCAGCCCGCGAGACACCGGGGAGCTGTTTTTT. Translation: CASSPRDTGELFF.

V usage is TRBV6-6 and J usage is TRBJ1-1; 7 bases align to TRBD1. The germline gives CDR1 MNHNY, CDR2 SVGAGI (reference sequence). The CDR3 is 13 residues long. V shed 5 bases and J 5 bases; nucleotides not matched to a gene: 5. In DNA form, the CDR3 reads TGTGCCAGCAGTCATGGACAGGCGACTGAAGCTTTCTTT. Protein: CASSHGQATEAFF.

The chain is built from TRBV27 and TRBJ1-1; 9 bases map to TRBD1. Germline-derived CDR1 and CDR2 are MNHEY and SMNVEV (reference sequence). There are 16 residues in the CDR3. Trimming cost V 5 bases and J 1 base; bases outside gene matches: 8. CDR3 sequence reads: CASSPGQGIKNTEAFF. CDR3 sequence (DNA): TGTGCCAGCAGTCCGGGACAGGGAATAAAGAACACTGAAGCTTTCTTT.

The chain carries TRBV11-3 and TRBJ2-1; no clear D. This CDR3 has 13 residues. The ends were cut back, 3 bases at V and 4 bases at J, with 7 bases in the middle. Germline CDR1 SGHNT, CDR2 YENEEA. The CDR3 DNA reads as TGTGCCAGCAGCTTGAACTTGTACAATGAGCAGTTCTTC. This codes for CASSLNLYNEQFF.

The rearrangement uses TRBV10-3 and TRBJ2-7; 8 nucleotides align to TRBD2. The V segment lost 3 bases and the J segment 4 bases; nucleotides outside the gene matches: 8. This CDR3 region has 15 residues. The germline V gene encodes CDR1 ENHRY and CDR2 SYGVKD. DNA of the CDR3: TGTGCCATCAGTGAATATGCGGGGGGCCCGTACGAGCAGTACTTC. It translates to CAISEYAGGPYEQYF.

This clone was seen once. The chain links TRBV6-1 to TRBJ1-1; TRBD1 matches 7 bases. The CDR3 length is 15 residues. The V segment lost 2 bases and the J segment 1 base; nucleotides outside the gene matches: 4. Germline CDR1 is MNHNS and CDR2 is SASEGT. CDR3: CASSELPGGNTEAFF. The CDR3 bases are TGTGCCAGCAGTGAACTTCCAGGGGGGAACACTGAAGCTTTCTTT.

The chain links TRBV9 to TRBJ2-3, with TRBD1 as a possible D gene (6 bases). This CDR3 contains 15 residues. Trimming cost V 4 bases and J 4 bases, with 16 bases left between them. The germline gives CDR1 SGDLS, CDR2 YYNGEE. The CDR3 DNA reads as TGTGCCAGCAGCCAACAGGGTACTCTCCCAGATACGCAGTATTTT. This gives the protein CASSQQGTLPDTQYF.

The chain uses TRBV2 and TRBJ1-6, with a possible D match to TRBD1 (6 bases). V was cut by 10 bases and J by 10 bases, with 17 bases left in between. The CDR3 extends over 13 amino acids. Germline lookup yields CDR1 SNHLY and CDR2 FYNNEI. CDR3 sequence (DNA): TGTGCCACCCTGGGGGCAGGGGACTCACCCCTCCACTTT. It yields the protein CATLGAGDSPLHF.

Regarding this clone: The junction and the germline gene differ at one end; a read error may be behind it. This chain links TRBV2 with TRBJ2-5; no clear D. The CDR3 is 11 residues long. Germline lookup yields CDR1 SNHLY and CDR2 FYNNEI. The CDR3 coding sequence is TGCGCTATTATCATTCAAGAGACCCAGTACTTC. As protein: CAIIIQETQYF. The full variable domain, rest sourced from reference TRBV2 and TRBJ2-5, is EPEVTQTPSHQVTQMGQEVILRCVPISNHLYFYWYRQILGQKVEFLVSFYNNEISEKSEIFDDQFSVERPDGSNFTLKIRSTKLEDSAMYFCAIIIQETQYFGPGTRLLVL.

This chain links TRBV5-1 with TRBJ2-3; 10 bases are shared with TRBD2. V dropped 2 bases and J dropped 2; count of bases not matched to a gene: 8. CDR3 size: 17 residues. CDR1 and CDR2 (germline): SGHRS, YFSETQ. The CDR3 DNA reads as TGCGCCAGCAGCTTAGCGGGGGGGCATATCGTCACAGATACGCAGTATTTT. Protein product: CASSLAGGHIVTDTQYF.

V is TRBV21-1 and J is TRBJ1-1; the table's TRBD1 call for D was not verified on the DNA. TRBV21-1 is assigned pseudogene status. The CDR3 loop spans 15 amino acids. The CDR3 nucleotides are TGTGCCAGCAGCATGACAGGGGGGGGGAACACTGAAGCTTTCTTT. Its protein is CASSMTGGGNTEAFF.

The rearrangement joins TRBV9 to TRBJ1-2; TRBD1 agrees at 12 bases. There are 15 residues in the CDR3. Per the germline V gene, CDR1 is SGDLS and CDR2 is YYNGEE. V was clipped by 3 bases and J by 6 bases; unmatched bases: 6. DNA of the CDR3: TGTGCCAGCAGCGGAACGGGACAGGGGGCGCATGGCTACACCTTC. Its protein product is CASSGTGQGAHGYTF.

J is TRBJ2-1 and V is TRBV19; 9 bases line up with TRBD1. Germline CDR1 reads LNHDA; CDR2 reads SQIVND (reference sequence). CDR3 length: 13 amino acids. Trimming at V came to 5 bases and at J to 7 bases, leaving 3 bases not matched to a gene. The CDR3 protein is CASSPGQGNEQFF. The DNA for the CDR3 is TGTGCCAGTAGTCCCGGACAGGGGAATGAGCAGTTCTTC.

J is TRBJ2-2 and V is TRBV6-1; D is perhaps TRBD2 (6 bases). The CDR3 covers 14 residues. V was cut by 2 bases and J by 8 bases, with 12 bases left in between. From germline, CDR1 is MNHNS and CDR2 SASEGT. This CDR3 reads CASSEWAEGGELFF. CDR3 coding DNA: TGTGCCAGCAGTGAATGGGCGGAGGGAGGGGAGCTGTTTTTT.

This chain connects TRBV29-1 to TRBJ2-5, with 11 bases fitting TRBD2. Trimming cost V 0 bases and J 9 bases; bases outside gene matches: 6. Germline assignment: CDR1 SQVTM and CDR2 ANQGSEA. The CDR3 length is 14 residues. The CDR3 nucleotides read TGCAGCGTTGAAGATCTTAGCGGGGGGGCCCCCCAGTACTTC. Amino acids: CSVEDLSGGAPQYF.

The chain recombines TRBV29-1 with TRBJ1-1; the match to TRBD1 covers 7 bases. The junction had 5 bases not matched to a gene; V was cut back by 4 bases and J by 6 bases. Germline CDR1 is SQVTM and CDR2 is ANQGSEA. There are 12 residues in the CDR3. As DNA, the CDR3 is TGCAGCGTTGTCAAAGGGGGCCCTGAAGCTTTCTTT. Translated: CSVVKGGPEAFF.